This T cell receptor beta chain derives from a study of blood T cell repertoires in COVID-19. Method: immunoSEQ multiplex PCR; TCRdb's copy keeps in-frame clones and lacks some. The profile shows a few hundred thousand clones, 91% of them singletons. J gave up 2 bases and V 4 bases, and 9 bases lay outside the gene matches. Per germline, CDR1 SQVTM and CDR2 ANQGSEA. The CDR3 loop spans 15 amino acids. The sequenced sample was peripheral blood. The TCR comes from a person under 35 with COVID-19, enrolled during active disease. V is TRBV29-1 and J is TRBJ2-7; 9 nucleotides align to TRBD2. CDR3 DNA: TGCAGCGTTGTACCAGTTCTAGCGGGACCCTACGAGCAGTACTTC. This gives the protein CSVVPVLAGPYEQYF.